Listed below are T cell receptor beta chains from one sample, sequenced in a study of blood T cells in healthy people across ages. TCRdb passed the 5' RACE reads through MiXCR, listing each CDR3 protein once. This table holds under 2,000,000 distinct CDR3 sequences, about 50% found once. Input material: blood. The receptors here all came from a middle-aged woman in good health. CDR3s include the opening cysteine and the closing phenylalanine or tryptophan. Fields, in order: clone size, V gene, J gene, D gene, CDR3 DNA, CDR3 protein. The D gene is left open where the match is weak. Only some rows state a clone size, as once, few, many or a class for expanded clones.

abundance: few; v_gene: TRBV7-7; j_gene: TRBJ2-5; d_gene: TRBD2; CDR3nt: TGTGCCAGCAGCTTAGGGGCTAGCGGCTTCCAAGAGACCCAGTACTTC; CDR3aa: CASSLGASGFQETQYF
abundance: few; v_gene: TRBV28; j_gene: TRBJ2-6; d_gene: TRBD1; CDR3nt: TGTGCCAGCAGTTTAGTGACAGGGGGCGGTGGGGCCAACGTCCTGACTTTC; CDR3aa: CASSLVTGGGGANVLTF
abundance: NA; v_gene: TRBV19; j_gene: TRBJ1-5; d_gene: NA; CDR3nt: TGTGCCAGTAGGGACTTCCCAAATAGCAATCAGCCCCAGCATTTT; CDR3aa: CASRDFPNSNQPQHF
abundance: NA; v_gene: TRBV20-1; j_gene: TRBJ1-5; d_gene: NA; CDR3nt: TGCAGTGCTAGAGGGGGGCCGAAGGGCAATCAGCCCCAGCATTTT; CDR3aa: CSARGGPKGNQPQHF
abundance: NA; v_gene: TRBV20-1; j_gene: TRBJ2-5; d_gene: NA; CDR3nt: TGCAGTGCTGTTCCCCCGGAGACCCAGTACTTC; CDR3aa: CSAVPPETQYF
abundance: NA; v_gene: TRBV6-1; j_gene: TRBJ1-5; d_gene: NA; CDR3nt: TGTGCCAGCAGTGGGCGGTTTATTGATCAGCCCCAGCATTTT; CDR3aa: CASSGRFIDQPQHF
abundance: NA; v_gene: TRBV6-1; j_gene: TRBJ2-3; d_gene: TRBD2; CDR3nt: TGTGCCAGCAGAGCCTTTAGCGGGGGGACTCGAGATACGCAGTATTTT; CDR3aa: CASRAFSGGTRDTQYF
abundance: NA; v_gene: TRBV18; j_gene: TRBJ2-1; d_gene: TRBD2; CDR3nt: TGTGCCAGCTCACCCGGCTGGACTAGCGGGATACACTTCAATGAGCAGTTCTTC; CDR3aa: CASSPGWTSGIHFNEQFF
abundance: few; v_gene: TRBV25-1; j_gene: TRBJ1-2; d_gene: TRBD1; CDR3nt: TGTGCCAGCAGTGAATCTAGACAGGGTCCTGGCTACACCTTC; CDR3aa: CASSESRQGPGYTF
abundance: few; v_gene: TRBV25-1; j_gene: TRBJ2-5; d_gene: TRBD2; CDR3nt: TGTGCCAGCAGTGAACCCAGCGGGAAAGAGACCCAGTACTTC; CDR3aa: CASSEPSGKETQYF
abundance: few; v_gene: TRBV7-9; j_gene: TRBJ2-3; d_gene: TRBD2; CDR3nt: TGTGCCACCGGGGGGTTCCGTTACGATACGCAGTATTTT; CDR3aa: CATGGFRYDTQYF